This TCR beta chain came from a study of cytomegalovirus exposure and HLA in healthy donors. General study results and limits: One later analysis reportedly identified an Asian-associated ancestry cluster that showed fewer N-insertions than the roughly 700-donor mean.

Primers for the PCR totalled 60 Vbeta and 13 Jbeta. TCRdb's table, derived via immunoSEQ multiplex PCR, lists solely in-frame clones and lacks some. The sample lists about 89,000 clones, 85% occurring once. This clone was recorded only once. Its matching antigen is unknown. V was trimmed by 4 bases and J by 3 bases, leaving 12 bases between them. Germline-derived CDR1 and CDR2 are MNHNS and SASEGT. CDR3 length: 14 amino acids. The source material was PBMCs. V and J are TRBV6-1 and TRBJ1-1; D is uncertain. The source is a man aged 40-49 years in good health and CMV-seropositive. CDR3 loop: CASSARPGDTEAFF. CDR3 bases: TGTGCCAGCAGTGCCCGCCCCGGGGACACTGAAGCTTTCTTT.